This TCR beta chain was profiled in a study of shared clonotypes between healthy human individuals. Study findings and constraints: Memory subsets had estimated richness that was generally smaller than that of naive subsets.

The length of the CDR3 is 15 residues. The V gene end was trimmed by 0 bases and the J gene end by 5 bases; junction bases not matched to a gene: 3. Germline lookup yields CDR1 GTSNPN and CDR2 SVGIG (reference sequence). Of note for this clone: Its antigen is not identified. The identical CDR3 is also encoded by other nucleotide sequences in the sample.

TCRdb's copy holds only in-frame clones and misses some; the assay was immunoSEQ multiplex PCR. The data contain around 690,000 clones, less than 95% of them singletons. The material sequenced was memory CD8+ T cells from PBMCs. Subset of the sample: CD45RO+ cells pooled with CCR7-negative TemRA cells. The rearrangement links TRBV30 to TRBJ2-1, with TRBD2 matching over 11 bases. This clonotype was sampled from a man aged 18 to 29 in good health. Some clones in this sample may be carry-over from other donors' samples. The CDR3 here is CAWSVLAGAHNEQFF. CDR3 nucleotides: TGTGCCTGGAGTGTACTAGCGGGAGCGCACAATGAGCAGTTCTTC. Together with reference TRBV30 and TRBJ2-1, the CDR3 gives the full variable domain: SQTIHQWPATLVQPVGSPLSLECTVEGTSNPNLYWYRQAAGRGLQLLFYSVGIGQISSEVPQNLSASRPQDRQFILSSKKLLLSDSGFYLCAWSVLAGAHNEQFFGPGTRLTVL.